The T cell receptor beta chain described here comes from a study of blood T cell repertoires in COVID-19. As for the study in general: COVID-19 samples collected from the United States, Italy and Spain covered acute and convalescent phases. PBMCs, B-cell-depleted T cells, or T cells provided the cDNA or gDNA that made up the material.

Authors' methods: It was from reference gene primer amplification that nucleated cell counts were estimated. Only in-frame clones appear in the TCRdb table, and some are missing; sequencing was by immunoSEQ multiplex PCR. That table furnishes V, J and clone size, whereas the DNA furnished D and trimming. The table includes around 260,000 clones, about nine tenths detected once. The CDR3 length is 16 residues. The V gene end was trimmed by 8 bases and the J gene end by 0 bases; junction bases not matched to a gene: 10. The V gene's germline CDR1 is KGHDR and CDR2 SFDVKD. The sequence was obtained from a woman in her 40s who had recovered from COVID-19. Sequencing was done on a sample of peripheral blood. This sequence joins TRBV24-1 and TRBJ2-3; 7 bases are a match to TRBD1. The CDR3 spells CATTPTGSPSTDTQYF. The CDR3 DNA reads as TGTGCCACCACCCCGACAGGGTCCCCTAGCACAGATACGCAGTATTTT.